The entry that follows covers one TCR beta chain sequence. CDR1 and CDR2 (germline): LNHDA, SQIVND (reference sequence). This CDR3 contains 15 residues. Germline trimming cut 5 bases from V and 3 bases from J; bases unmatched to any gene: 8. This sample stems from a study of blood T cell repertoires in COVID-19. Turning to the study itself: From the United States, Italy and Spain came samples of acute and convalescent COVID-19. PBMCs, B-cell-depleted T cells, or T cells provided the cDNA or gDNA that made up the material.

In the original analysis: Reference gene primer amplification gave nucleated cell count estimates. Assay: immunoSEQ multiplex PCR; the TCRdb copy retains only in-frame clones and omits some. Clone size and the V and J calls come from that table; the DNA yielded D and trimming. The data contain over 75,000 clones, roughly four fifths of them seen just once; the ten biggest clones take up approximately 1.3%. This clonotype was obtained from a woman older than 75 with acute or convalescent COVID-19. This rearrangement joins TRBV19 to TRBJ2-7, with TRBD1 matching over 9 bases. Sequenced sample: peripheral blood. CDR3 region: CASSAPGQGVYEQYF. The CDR3 DNA is TGTGCCAGTAGTGCACCGGGACAGGGTGTCTACGAGCAGTACTTC.